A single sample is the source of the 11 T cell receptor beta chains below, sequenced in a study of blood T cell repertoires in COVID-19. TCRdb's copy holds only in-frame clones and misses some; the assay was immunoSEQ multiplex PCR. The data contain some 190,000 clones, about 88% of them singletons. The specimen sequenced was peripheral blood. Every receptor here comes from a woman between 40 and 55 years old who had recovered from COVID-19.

DNA for the CDR3: TGTGCCAGCAGACATAGCGGGGGCTCCTACAATGAGCAGTTCTTC. Its translation: CASRHSGGSYNEQFF. The rearrangement joins TRBV28 to TRBJ2-1; 9 bases line up with TRBD2. CDR1 and CDR2 from the germline V gene are MDHEN and SYDVKM. The CDR3 spans 15 residues. The trim removed 6 bases at V and 0 bases at J, leaving 3 bases unmatched.

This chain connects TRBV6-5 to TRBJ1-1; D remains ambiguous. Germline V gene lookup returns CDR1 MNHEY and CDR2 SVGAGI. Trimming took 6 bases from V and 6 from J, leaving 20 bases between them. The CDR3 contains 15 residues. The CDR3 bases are TGTGCCAGCAGACGCCCGGAGGCGGGAAGCGCTGAAGCTTTCTTT. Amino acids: CASRRPEAGSAEAFF.

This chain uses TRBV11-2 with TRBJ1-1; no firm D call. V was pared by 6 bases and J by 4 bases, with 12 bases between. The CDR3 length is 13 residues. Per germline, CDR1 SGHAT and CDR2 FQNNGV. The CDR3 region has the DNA TGTGCCAGCAGGTCGCCCTCGGGCACTGAAGCTTTCTTT. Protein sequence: CASRSPSGTEAFF.

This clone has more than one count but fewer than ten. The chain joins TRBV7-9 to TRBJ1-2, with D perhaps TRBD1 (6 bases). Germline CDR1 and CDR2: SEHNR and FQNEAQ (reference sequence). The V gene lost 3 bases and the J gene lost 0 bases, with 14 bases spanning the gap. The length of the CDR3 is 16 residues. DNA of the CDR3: TGTGCCAGCAGCTTGAACCGGGACATAGCTAACTATGGCTACACCTTC. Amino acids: CASSLNRDIANYGYTF.

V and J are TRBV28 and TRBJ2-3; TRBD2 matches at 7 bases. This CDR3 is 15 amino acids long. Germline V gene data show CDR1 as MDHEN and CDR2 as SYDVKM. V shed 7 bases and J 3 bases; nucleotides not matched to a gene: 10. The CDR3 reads CASKMAGVGTDTQYF. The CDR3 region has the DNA TGTGCCAGCAAGATGGCGGGAGTAGGAACAGATACGCAGTATTTT.

The CDR3 reads CASSQDPVVLAFF. The DNA for the CDR3 is TGTGCCAGCAGCCAAGACCCGGTGGTATTAGCTTTCTTT. This chain links TRBV3-1 (or the pseudogene TRBV3-2) with TRBJ1-1; D is ambiguous. Per germline, CDR1 LGHDT and CDR2 YNNKEL (reference sequence). V was clipped by 0 bases and J by 10 bases, with 12 bases between them. This CDR3 spans 13 amino acids.

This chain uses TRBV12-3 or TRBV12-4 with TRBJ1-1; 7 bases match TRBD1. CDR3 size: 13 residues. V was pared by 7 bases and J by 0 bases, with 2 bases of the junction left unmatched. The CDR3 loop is CASKGQMNTEAFF. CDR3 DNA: TGTGCCAGCAAGGGACAGATGAACACTGAAGCTTTCTTT.

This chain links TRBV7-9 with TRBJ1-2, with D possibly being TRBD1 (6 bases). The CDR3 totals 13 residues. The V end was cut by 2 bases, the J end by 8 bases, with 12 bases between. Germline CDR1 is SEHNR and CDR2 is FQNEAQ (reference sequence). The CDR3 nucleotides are TGTGCCAGCAGCTTAAGGACAGAAGGAGGCTACACCTTC. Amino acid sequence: CASSLRTEGGYTF.

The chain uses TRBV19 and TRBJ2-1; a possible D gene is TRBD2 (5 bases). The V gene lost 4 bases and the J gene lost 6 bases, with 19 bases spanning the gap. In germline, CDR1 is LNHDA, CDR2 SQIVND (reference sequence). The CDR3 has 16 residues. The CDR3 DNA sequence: TGTGCCAGTAGTACCTCAGCGGCAGTACCCTTCAATGAGCAGTTCTTC. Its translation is CASSTSAAVPFNEQFF.

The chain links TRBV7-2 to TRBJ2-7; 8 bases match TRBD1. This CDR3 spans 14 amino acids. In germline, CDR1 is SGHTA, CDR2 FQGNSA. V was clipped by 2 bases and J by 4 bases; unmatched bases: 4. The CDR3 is CASSLMQGAYEQYF. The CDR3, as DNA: TGTGCCAGCAGCTTAATGCAGGGGGCTTACGAGCAGTACTTC.

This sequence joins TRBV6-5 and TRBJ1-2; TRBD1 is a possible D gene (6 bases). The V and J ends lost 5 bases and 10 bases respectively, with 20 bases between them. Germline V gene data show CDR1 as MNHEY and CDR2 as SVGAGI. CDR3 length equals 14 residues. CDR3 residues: CASSLNRDTLTYTF. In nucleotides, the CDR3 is TGTGCCAGCAGTCTTAACCGGGACACCTTAACCTACACCTTC.